The 30 T cell receptor beta chains in this list originate from one sample, sequenced in a study of Ad26.COV2.S vaccination and SARS-CoV-2 variants. This table comes from immunoSEQ multiplex PCR, and its TCRdb copy is limited to in-frame clones, with some not included. The sample yields nearly 400,000 clones, approximately 91% seen once. The treatment here: 15 to 20 received Ad26.COV2.S at low or high dose, single or two shots; several received placebo; per-sample allocation not given. Specimens were obtained on day 63 following the first vaccine or placebo injection. The source was peripheral blood, collected in a trial of Ad26.COV2.S vaccine versus placebo. These receptor sequences come from a person between 18 and 65 years old who received the Ad26.COV2.S COVID-19 vaccine or a placebo.

The J gene is TRBJ2-3, the V gene TRBV7-9, with TRBD2 matching 8 bases. The CDR3 is 16 amino acids. Trimming took 5 bases from V and 6 from J; bases not matched to a gene: 13. Germline V gene sequence: CDR1 SEHNR, CDR2 FQNEAQ (reference sequence). The CDR3, as DNA: TGTGCCAGCAGCCCTCCGTGGGAGCGGGAGTCGGATACGCAGTATTTT. It specifies CASSPPWERESDTQYF.

V gene TRBV30 combines with J gene TRBJ1-3; D gene unclear. Germline CDR1 is GTSNPN and CDR2 is SVGIG (reference sequence). Between the trimmed V and J ends, which lost 0 bases and 0 bases, there was a span of 9 bases. The CDR3 totals 15 residues. The CDR3 bases are TGTGCCTGGAGTGTTAAACACAGCTCTGGAAACACCATATATTTT. Its protein product is CAWSVKHSSGNTIYF.

The V call is TRBV25-1, the J call TRBJ2-3; TRBD1 might be the D (6 bases). Trimming removed 3 bases at V and 2 bases at J, with 12 bases between. From germline, CDR1 is MGHDK and CDR2 SYGVNS. The CDR3 has 15 residues. The CDR3 sequence: CASSDQGLITDTQYF. Here the CDR3 DNA reads TGTGCCAGCAGTGATCAGGGGTTGATCACAGATACGCAGTATTTT.

The V and J genes are TRBV7-2 and TRBJ2-1; weak D call: TRBD1 (5 bases). Trimming left V 0 bases short and J 5 bases short, with 8 bases between. This CDR3 has 14 residues. CDR1 and CDR2 (germline): SGHTA, FQGNSA. CDR3 in DNA: TGTGCCAGCAGCTTAGCCCCACAGGACAATGAGCAGTTCTTC. Residues: CASSLAPQDNEQFF. Complete variable domain (other parts from reference TRBV7-2 and TRBJ2-1): GAGVSQSPSNKVTEKGKDVELRCDPISGHTALYWYRQSLGQGLEFLIYFQGNSAPDKSGLPSDRFSAERTGGSVSTLTIQRTQQEDSAVYLCASSLAPQDNEQFFGPGTRLTVL.

J is TRBJ2-1 and V is TRBV7-9, with TRBD2 matching 13 bases. The CDR3 runs 18 residues. J lost 1 base, V lost 3 bases, and 6 bases had no gene match. The V gene's germline CDR1 is SEHNR and CDR2 FQNEAQ (reference sequence). CDR3 in DNA: TGTGCCAGCAGCTTCCTACTAGCGGGAGGGCTATCCTACAATGAGCAGTTCTTC. As protein: CASSFLLAGGLSYNEQFF.

This clone was found many times. This rearrangement joins TRBV7-2 to TRBJ1-5, with D perhaps TRBD1 (5 bases). CDR3 length: 15 residues. V lost 5 bases and J 4 bases, leaving 15 bases between the germline ends. Germline V gene sequence: CDR1 SGHTA, CDR2 FQGNSA. The CDR3 region is CASSQTRVTNQPQHF. The DNA for the CDR3 is TGTGCCAGCAGCCAGACCAGGGTAACAAATCAGCCCCAGCATTTT. The full variable domain, completed using reference TRBV7-2 and TRBJ1-5, is GAGVSQSPSNKVTEKGKDVELRCDPISGHTALYWYRQSLGQGLEFLIYFQGNSAPDKSGLPSDRFSAERTGGSVSTLTIQRTQQEDSAVYLCASSQTRVTNQPQHFGDGTRLSIL.

The rearrangement uses TRBV4-1 and TRBJ2-5, with 11 bases fitting TRBD2. The CDR3 sequence is 17 residues long. Germline CDR1 and CDR2: MGHRA and YSYEKL. The trim removed 1 base at V and 0 bases at J, leaving 4 bases unmatched. The DNA of the CDR3 is TGCGCCAGCAGCCAAGGGGTACTAGCGGGGGACCAAGAGACCCAGTACTTC. Translating gives CASSQGVLAGDQETQYF.

The V call is TRBV19, the J call TRBJ2-7, with TRBD2 identical over 10 bases. Germline V gene sequence: CDR1 LNHDA, CDR2 SQIVND (reference sequence). The ends lost 3 bases at V and 4 bases at J; junction bases unmatched: 9. The CDR3 totals 16 residues. The CDR3 is CASSIGGLAKYYEQYF. As DNA, the CDR3 is TGTGCCAGTAGTATCGGGGGACTAGCGAAATATTACGAGCAGTACTTC.

This sequence joins TRBV24-1 and TRBJ2-3; the D is unclear. Germline-derived CDR1 and CDR2 are KGHDR and SFDVKD. There are 14 residues in the CDR3. Deletions cut 6 bases from V and 2 bases from J, with 11 bases between. The CDR3 sequence is CATSFAADTDTQYF. CDR3 DNA sequence: TGTGCCACCAGTTTCGCCGCGGACACAGATACGCAGTATTTT.

This clone was found a few times. This chain links TRBV28 with TRBJ2-1, with 12 bases identical to TRBD2. Per germline, CDR1 MDHEN and CDR2 SYDVKM. This CDR3 is built from 14 residues. The J segment lost 12 bases and the V segment lost 5 bases, leaving 8 bases of the junction unmatched. Here the CDR3 reads CASSPLAGGPGQFF. The CDR3 coding sequence is TGTGCCAGCAGTCCTCTAGCGGGAGGGCCGGGGCAGTTCTTC.

This chain joins TRBV5-4 and TRBJ1-1; D remains ambiguous. The CDR3 spans 14 residues. V was pared by 1 base and J by 1 base, with 8 bases between. The germline V gene has CDR1 SGHNT and CDR2 YYREEE (reference sequence). The CDR3 is CASSLQPENTEAFF. The CDR3 DNA sequence: TGTGCCAGCAGCTTGCAGCCAGAGAACACTGAAGCTTTCTTT.

The chain employs TRBV20-1 and TRBJ1-4; D unclear. The germline CDR1 and CDR2 sequences are DFQATT and SNEGSKA (reference sequence). The CDR3 is made up of 11 amino acids. V was pared by 5 bases and J by 8 bases, with 9 bases between. For the CDR3, the DNA is TGCAGTGCTCTGGACGGAGAAAAACTGTTTTTT. It codes for CSALDGEKLFF.

A single count supports this clone. The chain is built from TRBV28 and TRBJ1-1; D not certain. The length of the CDR3 is 12 residues. CDR1 is MDHEN, CDR2 SYDVKM, per germline. The V end was cut by 6 bases, the J end by 6 bases, with 11 bases between. The CDR3 bases are TGTGCCAGCAGCTTACAGTTTGCTGAAGCTTTCTTT. Encoded protein: CASSLQFAEAFF.

This clone was detected a few times. V gene TRBV30 combines with J gene TRBJ1-6; the D gene is possibly TRBD1 (5 bases). Trimming removed 8 bases at V and 7 bases at J, with 15 bases between. CDR3 length: 13 residues. Germline V gene data show CDR1 as GTSNPN and CDR2 as SVGIG (reference sequence). CDR3 sequence (DNA): TGTGCCGGGGGTGGGGTTACCAATTCACCCCTCCACTTT. It yields the protein CAGGGVTNSPLHF.

The rearrangement joins TRBV14 to TRBJ2-7; 7 positions match TRBD1. This CDR3 comprises 14 residues. Germline-derived CDR1 and CDR2 are SGHDN and FVKESK. V was clipped by 4 bases and J by 2 bases; unmatched bases: 5. CDR3 in amino acids: CASSRDRATYEQYF. In DNA form, the CDR3 reads TGTGCCAGCAGCCGCGACAGGGCCACCTACGAGCAGTACTTC.

The chain uses TRBV28 and TRBJ2-1, with no clear D. This CDR3 is 15 amino acids long. Germline CDR1 MDHEN, CDR2 SYDVKM. V lost 5 bases and J lost 0, with 11 bases in between. CDR3 coding DNA: TGTGCCAGCAGTGCGGACCCGAGCTCCTACAATGAGCAGTTCTTC. Residues: CASSADPSSYNEQFF.

V usage is TRBV7-2 and J usage is TRBJ1-4, with D perhaps TRBD1 (6 bases). Germline V gene sequence: CDR1 SGHTA, CDR2 FQGNSA. The V end lost 2 bases, the J end lost 0 bases, and 7 bases lay between the germline ends. CDR3 length: 15 residues. CDR3 sequence (DNA): TGTGCCAGCAGCTTACAGGGGACAACTAATGAAAAACTGTTTTTT. Translation: CASSLQGTTNEKLFF. The whole variable domain, remainder taken from reference TRBV7-2 and TRBJ1-4, is GAGVSQSPSNKVTEKGKDVELRCDPISGHTALYWYRQSLGQGLEFLIYFQGNSAPDKSGLPSDRFSAERTGGSVSTLTIQRTQQEDSAVYLCASSLQGTTNEKLFFGSGTQLSVL.

This clone appeared once. The rearrangement links TRBV29-1 to TRBJ2-2; D may be TRBD1 (6 bases). Trimming cost V 8 bases and J 1 base, with 14 bases left between them. CDR1 is SQVTM and CDR2 is ANQGSEA in the germline V gene. This CDR3 is built from 14 residues. The CDR3 DNA reads as TGCAGCCGCCCGCAGGGGTGGAACACCGGGGAGCTGTTTTTT. Its protein product is CSRPQGWNTGELFF.

V and J are TRBV6-6 and TRBJ1-5; no definite D call. The CDR3 totals 13 residues. Trimming cost V 4 bases and J 2 bases, with 6 bases left between them. From germline, CDR1 is MNHNY and CDR2 SVGAGI (reference sequence). The CDR3 bases are TGTGCCAGCAGTTCACAGCGCAATCAGCCCCAGCATTTT. Protein sequence: CASSSQRNQPQHF.

The rearrangement links TRBV5-6 to TRBJ1-2; perhaps TRBD1 as D (6 bases). The germline V and J ends were trimmed by 8 bases and 3 bases, with 14 bases remaining between them. Per germline, CDR1 SGHDT and CDR2 YYEEEE. The CDR3 runs to 13 residues. The DNA of the CDR3 is TGTGCCAGTAGACTACAGGGCGACTATGGCTACACCTTC. This gives the protein CASRLQGDYGYTF.

The chain employs TRBV19 and TRBJ2-5; D unresolved. The CDR3 is made up of 15 amino acids. Germline lookup yields CDR1 LNHDA and CDR2 SQIVND (reference sequence). The ends were cut back, 5 bases at V and 4 bases at J, with 17 bases in the middle. The CDR3 bases are TGTGCCAGTAGTCTCCGGCCCTATCCGGGAGAGACCCAGTACTTC. It yields the protein CASSLRPYPGETQYF.

The genes are TRBV4-1 and TRBJ1-5; D is ambiguous. Germline V gives CDR1 MGHRA, CDR2 YSYEKL. The CDR3 loop spans 14 amino acids. V was pared by 0 bases and J by 7 bases, with 10 bases between. CDR3 nucleotide sequence: TGCGCCAGCAGCCAAGATTCCGGAGGGCAGCCCCAGCATTTT. As protein: CASSQDSGGQPQHF.

This clone was recorded a few times. The J gene is TRBJ2-3, the V gene TRBV5-4; D uncertain. Germline CDR1 SGHNT, CDR2 YYREEE (reference sequence). The CDR3 sequence is 13 residues long. V lost 4 bases to trimming and J lost 1 base, with 7 bases between them. CDR3 nucleotide sequence: TGTGCCAGCAGCCGTGTCCGCACAGATACGCAGTATTTT. This codes for CASSRVRTDTQYF. The full variable domain, completed using reference TRBV5-4 and TRBJ2-3, is ETGVTQSPTHLIKTRGQQVTLRCSSQSGHNTVSWYQQALGQGPQFIFQYYREEENGRGNFPPRFSGLQFPNYSSELNVNALELDDSALYLCASSRVRTDTQYFGPGTRLTVL.

V gene TRBV7-2 combines with J gene TRBJ2-2; TRBD1 agrees at 7 bases. The CDR3 is made up of 15 amino acids. The germline CDR1 and CDR2 sequences are SGHTA and FQGNSA. J was trimmed by 6 bases and V by 4 bases; bases with no gene match: 8. In nucleotides, the CDR3 is TGTGCCAGCAGCTCAAACAGGGGATGGCCCGGGGAGCTGTTTTTT. Encoded protein: CASSSNRGWPGELFF.

The chain recombines TRBV29-1 with TRBJ2-5, with TRBD1 matching 12 bases. Germline trimming cut 6 bases from V and 4 bases from J; bases unmatched to any gene: 3. This CDR3 is 13 amino acids long. CDR1 is SQVTM and CDR2 is ANQGSEA in the germline V gene. CDR3 coding DNA: TGCAGCGTGGGGACAGGGGGCCGAGAGACCCAGTACTTC. Its protein product is CSVGTGGRETQYF.

V and J are TRBV30 and TRBJ2-3; no clear D. CDR3 size: 13 residues. The germline V gene encodes CDR1 GTSNPN and CDR2 SVGIG (reference sequence). The ends were cut back, 4 bases at V and 2 bases at J, with 10 bases in the middle. Written as DNA, the CDR3 is TGTGCCTGGAACCCGGCCCCCACAGATACGCAGTATTTT. Protein: CAWNPAPTDTQYF.

The rearrangement uses TRBV7-2 and TRBJ1-1; the D gene is possibly TRBD1 (6 bases). Germline CDR1 SGHTA, CDR2 FQGNSA. The CDR3 is 14 residues long. The V end lost 8 bases, the J end lost 4 bases, and 17 bases lay between the germline ends. The CDR3: CASRSTGLVTEAFF. In DNA, the CDR3 is TGTGCCAGCCGATCGACAGGTTTGGTCACTGAAGCTTTCTTT. The full variable domain, in which reference TRBV7-2 and TRBJ1-1 provide the parts outside the CDR3, is GAGVSQSPSNKVTEKGKDVELRCDPISGHTALYWYRQSLGQGLEFLIYFQGNSAPDKSGLPSDRFSAERTGGSVSTLTIQRTQQEDSAVYLCASRSTGLVTEAFFGQGTRLTVV.

This rearrangement joins TRBV7-2 to TRBJ1-2; no clear D. The ends were cut back, 1 base at V and 0 bases at J, with 9 bases in the middle. The CDR3 consists of 15 residues. From germline, CDR1 is SGHTA and CDR2 FQGNSA. The DNA for the CDR3 is TGTGCCAGCAGCTTAGTTCAGGCGGCTAACTATGGCTACACCTTC. It codes for CASSLVQAANYGYTF.

The chain uses TRBV15 and TRBJ2-3; 7 bases fit TRBD2. Germline CDR1 reads LNHNV; CDR2 reads YYDKDF (reference sequence). V was clipped by 1 base and J by 6 bases; unmatched bases: 10. This CDR3 comprises 16 residues. In DNA, the CDR3 is TGTGCCACCAGCAGAGGAAACGGGGGGAAACGTGATACGCAGTATTTT. It encodes CATSRGNGGKRDTQYF.

This rearrangement joins TRBV5-6 to TRBJ1-2; D gene ambiguous. The V end lost 0 bases, the J end lost 0 bases, and 9 bases lay between the germline ends. Germline V gene data show CDR1 as SGHDT and CDR2 as YYEEEE. The CDR3 is made up of 15 amino acids. CDR3 residues: CASSLAQRTNYGYTF. The CDR3 DNA follows: TGTGCCAGCAGCTTGGCTCAGCGGACTAACTATGGCTACACCTTC.